One sample yielded the 14 T cell receptor beta chains listed below, sequenced in a study of T cell changes during pregnancy in multiple sclerosis. The assay was immunoSEQ multiplex PCR, and TCRdb's table has in-frame clones only and misses some. This table has about 20,000 clones, around 87% appearing once. Sequenced material: CD8+ T cells from peripheral blood mononuclear cells, taken in the third trimester of pregnancy. Receptor source: a female donor in good health, enrolled as a control in a pregnancy study.

CDR3 DNA: TGTGCCAGCAGTTTAAAGGCTAGCGGGAGTTACGAGCAGTACTTC. Protein: CASSLKASGSYEQYF. J is TRBJ2-7 and V is TRBV27; 10 bases map to TRBD2. Germline CDR1 reads MNHEY; CDR2 reads SMNVEV (reference sequence). Trimming took 2 bases from V and 4 from J; bases not matched to a gene: 5. The CDR3 has 15 residues.

The chain recombines TRBV7-9 with TRBJ2-7; D is undetermined. The V end lost 1 base, the J end lost 0 bases, and 10 bases lay between the germline ends. Germline lookup yields CDR1 SEHNR and CDR2 FQNEAQ (reference sequence). This CDR3 is 15 amino acids long. CDR3 DNA sequence: TGTGCCAGCAGCTTAGTTGGAGTCAGCTCCTACGAGCAGTACTTC. As protein: CASSLVGVSSYEQYF.

This clone has only one observation. J is TRBJ2-7 and V is TRBV7-9, with D possibly matching TRBD1 (5 bases). This CDR3 is 17 amino acids long. Per the germline V gene, CDR1 is SEHNR and CDR2 is FQNEAQ (reference sequence). Deletions cut 1 base from V and 4 bases from J, with 20 bases between. CDR3 in DNA: TGTGCCAGCAGCTTAGTTGCGACAGCCCAGATCTATTACGAGCAGTACTTC. Residues: CASSLVATAQIYYEQYF.

The rearrangement joins TRBV7-6 to TRBJ2-3, with D tentatively TRBD2 (6 bases). Trimming took 2 bases from V and 0 from J, leaving 18 bases between them. The CDR3 length is 18 residues. Germline CDR1 SGHVS, CDR2 FNYEAQ. Here the CDR3 reads CASSLIIAGMMSTDTQYF. DNA of the CDR3: TGTGCCAGCAGCTTAATCATCGCGGGGATGATGAGCACAGATACGCAGTATTTT. The full variable domain, with the rest looked up from reference TRBV7-6 and TRBJ2-3, is GAGVSQSPRYKVTKRGQDVALRCDPISGHVSLYWYRQALGQGPEFLTYFNYEAQQDKSGLPNDRFSAERPEGSISTLTIQRTEQRDSAMYRCASSLIIAGMMSTDTQYFGPGTRLTVL.

This chain joins TRBV7-9 and TRBJ1-5; D is undetermined. The CDR3 is made up of 13 amino acids. Germline V gene sequence: CDR1 SEHNR, CDR2 FQNEAQ (reference sequence). Trimming stripped 5 bases from V and 2 bases from J, with 7 bases between. The CDR3 region is CASSPIGNQPQHF. In nucleotides, the CDR3 is TGTGCCAGCAGCCCCATTGGCAATCAGCCCCAGCATTTT.

The J gene is TRBJ2-1, the V gene TRBV27; possibly TRBD1 for D (5 bases). The V end lost 0 bases, the J end lost 0 bases, and 12 bases lay between the germline ends. This CDR3 has 17 amino acids. The V gene's germline CDR1 is MNHEY and CDR2 SMNVEV (reference sequence). The CDR3 DNA follows: TGTGCCAGCAGTTTATCGACAGAAGGAAGCTCCTACAATGAGCAGTTCTTC. Amino acids: CASSLSTEGSSYNEQFF.

CDR3 sequence: CASSQRGGSYNEQFF. DNA for the CDR3: TGTGCCAGTAGCCAGCGGGGGGGCTCCTACAATGAGCAGTTCTTC. This chain joins TRBV19 and TRBJ2-1; 10 bases map to TRBD2. Germline lookup yields CDR1 LNHDA and CDR2 SQIVND (reference sequence). CDR3 length: 15 residues. J lost 0 bases, V lost 6 bases, and 2 bases had no gene match.

The chain recombines TRBV11-2 with TRBJ1-1, with D possibly matching TRBD1 (6 bases). Trimming removed 3 bases from V and 0 bases from J, with 8 bases in between. This CDR3 spans 14 amino acids. CDR1 is SGHAT and CDR2 is FQNNGV in the germline V gene. CDR3 DNA sequence: TGTGCCAGCAGCTTCGGACAGCTGAACACTGAAGCTTTCTTT. Its protein product is CASSFGQLNTEAFF. The full variable domain, in which reference TRBV11-2 and TRBJ1-1 provide the parts outside the CDR3, is EAGVAQSPRYKIIEKRQSVAFWCNPISGHATLYWYQQILGQGPKLLIQFQNNGVVDDSQLPKDRFSAERLKGVDSTLKIQPAKLEDSAVYLCASSFGQLNTEAFFGQGTRLTVV.

This sequence joins TRBV15 and TRBJ2-7, with TRBD2 matching over 9 bases. V gave up 4 bases and J gave up 3 bases; unmatched junction bases: 4. This CDR3 comprises 14 residues. The germline gives CDR1 LNHNV, CDR2 YYDKDF (reference sequence). CDR3 amino acids: CATSTGLAYYEQYF. The CDR3 DNA sequence: TGTGCCACCAGCACGGGACTAGCCTACTACGAGCAGTACTTC. Full variable domain (outside the CDR3, taken from reference TRBV15 and TRBJ2-7): DAMVIQNPRYQVTQFGKPVTLSCSQTLNHNVMYWYQQKSSQAPKLLFHYYDKDFNNEADTPDNFQSRRPNTSFCFLDIRSPGLGDTAMYLCATSTGLAYYEQYFGPGTRLTVT.

The genes are TRBV7-9 and TRBJ2-7, with D possibly matching TRBD2 (5 bases). V lost 2 bases, J lost 5 bases, and 10 bases lay in between. Germline V gene sequence: CDR1 SEHNR, CDR2 FQNEAQ (reference sequence). CDR3 size: 13 residues. The CDR3 spells CASSLWETHEQYF. CDR3 DNA: TGTGCCAGCAGCTTATGGGAGACCCACGAGCAGTACTTC.

The DNA of the CDR3 is TGTGCCACAAAGGAAAGACTATCAACTAATGAAAAACTGTTTTTT. It specifies CATKERLSTNEKLFF. The rearrangement joins TRBV15 to TRBJ1-4; D gene unclear. There are 15 residues in the CDR3. Per the germline V gene, CDR1 is LNHNV and CDR2 is YYDKDF (reference sequence). Trimming removed 9 bases from V and 0 bases from J, with 14 bases in between. Full variable domain (rest looked up from reference TRBV15 and TRBJ1-4): DAMVIQNPRYQVTQFGKPVTLSCSQTLNHNVMYWYQQKSSQAPKLLFHYYDKDFNNEADTPDNFQSRRPNTSFCFLDIRSPGLGDTAMYLCATKERLSTNEKLFFGSGTQLSVL.

The genes are TRBV9 and TRBJ2-5; 15 nucleotides match TRBD2. With 3 bases clipped from V and 2 bases from J, the junction kept 5 bases outside the gene matches. The length of the CDR3 is 17 residues. Germline V gives CDR1 SGDLS, CDR2 YYNGEE. The CDR3 protein is CASSGQGTSGGQETQYF. The CDR3, as DNA: TGTGCCAGCAGCGGACAGGGGACTAGCGGGGGGCAAGAGACCCAGTACTTC.

A single count supports this clone. This chain uses TRBV30 with TRBJ2-7, with TRBD2 matching over 9 bases. The V gene's germline CDR1 is GTSNPN and CDR2 SVGIG (reference sequence). V shed 1 base, J shed 5 bases, and the junction held 3 bases outside the gene matches. CDR3 length: 13 amino acids. The CDR3: CAWSGTSEDEQYF. DNA of the CDR3: TGTGCCTGGAGTGGGACTAGCGAAGACGAGCAGTACTTC. Full variable domain (rest looked up from reference TRBV30 and TRBJ2-7): SQTIHQWPATLVQPVGSPLSLECTVEGTSNPNLYWYRQAAGRGLQLLFYSVGIGQISSEVPQNLSASRPQDRQFILSSKKLLLSDSGFYLCAWSGTSEDEQYFGPGTRLTVT.

The V and J genes are TRBV25-1 and TRBJ2-5; 7 positions match TRBD2. Judging by the DNA end, TRBJ2-7 fits better; the J call may be wrong. Germline loops: CDR1 MGHDK, CDR2 SYGVNS. This CDR3 comprises 13 residues. CDR3 nucleotides: TGTGCCAGCAGTGAATCTAGCGGCTACGAGCAGTACTTC. Its protein is CASSESSGYEQYF.